These T cell receptor beta chains were read from a single sample in a study of tumor and adjacent non-tumor tissue in lung cancer. TCRdb itself ran the multiplex PCR reads through MiXCR, one entry per CDR3 protein. Of 40,000 to 45,000 distinct CDR3 sequences detected, over 55% appear once; the ten largest clones hold 45% to 55%. Sequencing input: distant non-tumor lung tissue. Receptors were obtained from a man over 45 with non-small cell lung cancer. Both conserved end residues are part of each CDR3. D genes are given only for firm matches. Clone size is not always given. Where it is, it says once, few, many or a class for expanded clones.

j_call clone_size d_call v_call cdr3_aa cdr3_nt
TRBJ1-1 NA TRBD1 TRBV20-1 CSARRTGRDTEAFF TGCAGTGCTAGAAGGACAGGGAGAGACACTGAAGCTTTCTTT
TRBJ1-2 many NA TRBV28 CASGRALEVGYTF TGTGCCAGCGGACGGGCCTTGGAGGTCGGCTACACCTTC
TRBJ2-5 NA TRBD1 TRBV7-9 CTSSLRTGSETQYF TGTACCAGCAGCTTAAGGACAGGGTCAGAGACCCAGTACTTC
TRBJ2-1 many NA TRBV11-2 CASSLKNSASSYNGQFF TGTGCCAGCAGCTTAAAAAACAGCGCGAGCTCCTACAATGGGCAGTTCTTC
TRBJ2-2 NA NA TRBV11-1 CASNLMGGNTGEPFF TGTGCCAGCAACTTAATGGGCGGGAACACCGGGGAGCCGTTTTTT
TRBJ2-3 NA NA TRBV4-2 CASSQAVTASNSTDTQYF TGTGCCAGCAGCCAAGCGGTCACGGCTAGCAATAGCACAGATACGCAGTATTTT
TRBJ2-1 once TRBD2 TRBV11-2 CASSLRRQAGGLATTYNEQFF TGTGCCAGCAGCTTAAGGCGCCAAGCGGGAGGCCTCGCAACCACCTATAATGAGCAGTTCTTC
TRBJ2-7 many TRBD2 TRBV12-3/TRBV12-4 CASSRGGSYEQYF TGTGCCAGCAGTCGGGGGGGTTCCTACGAGCAGTACTTC
TRBJ2-6 NA NA TRBV19 CASSMGRAGTGVNVLTF TGTGCCAGTAGTATGGGCAGGGCAGGTACTGGGGTCAACGTCCTGACTTTC
TRBJ2-3 few TRBD2 TRBV28 CASSPPPVGGSTDTQYF TGTGCCAGCAGTCCACCCCCGGTCGGGGGGAGCACAGATACGCAGTATTTT
TRBJ1-1 many NA TRBV10-3 CAIRGDGLGTEAFF TGTGCCATCAGGGGGGACGGATTAGGGACTGAAGCTTTCTTT
TRBJ2-5 many NA TRBV6-1 CASTDQWGRQETQYF TGTGCCAGCACTGACCAGTGGGGGCGTCAAGAGACCCAGTACTTC
TRBJ2-3 NA NA TRBV12-3/TRBV12-4 CASGRDSTDTQYF TGTGCCAGCGGCCGGGACAGCACAGATACGCAGTATTTT
TRBJ1-5 NA TRBD1 TRBV28 CPSSFQGAENQPQHF TGTCCCAGCAGTTTTCAGGGGGCAGAAAATCAGCCCCAGCATTTT
TRBJ2-7 medium-sized NA TRBV11-2 CASSLVAVSSYEQYF TGTGCCAGCAGCTTAGTCGCGGTATCCTCCTACGAGCAGTACTTC
TRBJ1-1 NA NA TRBV6-1 CASSLRDTPGILNTEAFF TGTGCCAGCAGTCTCCGGGACACTCCTGGTATCCTGAACACTGAAGCTTTCTTT
TRBJ2-5 NA NA TRBV11-2 CASSSIWGIAATQYF TGTGCCAGCAGCTCCATCTGGGGGATAGCAGCGACCCAGTACTTC
TRBJ1-6 NA TRBD1 TRBV2 CVSAGQGDSPLQF TGTGTCAGCGCCGGGCAGGGGGATTCACCCCTCCAGTTT
TRBJ2-7 many TRBD1 TRBV7-9 CASSSRTGRDEQYF TGTGCCAGCAGCTCGAGGACAGGTCGCGACGAGCAGTACTTC
TRBJ2-2 NA NA TRBV6-6 CTSSPWDKQPTGELFF TGTACCAGCAGTCCCTGGGACAAGCAACCCACCGGGGAGCTGTTTTTT
TRBJ1-2 NA NA TRBV11-2 CASSLSRDEVYGYSF TGTGCCAGCAGCTTAAGCAGGGATGAGGTGTATGGCTACAGCTTC
TRBJ2-3 NA NA TRBV7-3 CASSLKAAGSTDTQYF TGTGCCAGCAGCTTAAAGGCGGCAGGCTCCACAGATACGCAGTATTTT
TRBJ2-1 medium-sized TRBD1 TRBV6-5 CASSYTTGEDNEQFF TGTGCCAGCAGTTACACGACAGGGGAGGACAATGAGCAGTTCTTC
TRBJ2-1 NA NA TRBV10-3 CVISDLNELFF TGTGTCATCAGTGACTTAAATGAGCTGTTCTTC